These 9 T cell receptor beta chains were sequenced from one sample in a study of cytomegalovirus exposure and HLA in healthy donors. The PCR employed 60 Vbeta primers together with 13 Jbeta primers. Only in-frame clones appear in the TCRdb table, and some are missing; sequencing was by immunoSEQ multiplex PCR. The data hold more than 85,000 clones, with 60% to 85% observed a single time. Sequencing was performed on PBMCs. These receptors were taken from a woman in her sixties or seventies in good health and CMV-seropositive.

V usage is TRBV9 and J usage is TRBJ2-5; no reliable D call. V lost 0 bases and J 4 bases, leaving 7 bases between the germline ends. Germline CDR1 is SGDLS and CDR2 is YYNGEE. CDR3 length: 13 amino acids. The CDR3 DNA reads TGTGCCAGCAGCGTAGGGCGCGGAGAGACCCAGTACTTC. It codes for CASSVGRGETQYF.

CDR3: CASSLEAGHAAGELFF. In DNA, the CDR3 is TGTGCCAGCAGCTTAGAGGCGGGGCATGCTGCCGGGGAGCTGTTTTTT. The V and J genes are TRBV11-3 and TRBJ2-2, with a tentative D call TRBD2 (6 bases). Germline V gives CDR1 SGHNT, CDR2 YENEEA. Deletions cut 0 bases from V and 6 bases from J, with 14 bases between. The CDR3 runs 16 residues.

In regard to this clone: One junction end does not reproduce the germline sequence, and a read error may be involved. The V gene is TRBV9, the J gene TRBJ1-1, with TRBD1 matching over 11 bases. The length of the CDR3 is 18 residues. The germline gives CDR1 SGDLS, CDR2 YYNGEE. The CDR3 sequence: CAGSHSREDRGHYAEAFF. CDR3 DNA sequence: TGTGCCGGCAGCCACAGTAGGGAGGACAGGGGGCATTACGCTGAAGCTTTCTTT.

The sample holds one count of this clone. This chain links TRBV19 with TRBJ2-1; 9 bases agree with TRBD2. CDR1 LNHDA and CDR2 SQIVND come from the germline V gene (reference sequence). The CDR3 has 15 amino acids. V gave up 3 bases and J gave up 8 bases; unmatched junction bases: 8. The CDR3 is CASSMTSGLSYEQFF. DNA for the CDR3: TGTGCCAGTAGTATGACTAGCGGACTTTCGTATGAGCAGTTCTTC.

The V and J genes are TRBV29-1 and TRBJ2-7; 8 bases map to TRBD1. The length of the CDR3 is 12 residues. In germline, CDR1 is SQVTM, CDR2 ANQGSEA. V was clipped by 4 bases and J by 6 bases; unmatched bases: 5. The CDR3 loop reads CSVGRGRSEQYF. In nucleotides, the CDR3 is TGCAGCGTTGGCAGGGGGCGATCCGAGCAGTACTTC.

This clone was seen a handful of times. The CDR3 region is CASSQDRLEKLFF. CDR3 DNA sequence: TGCGCCAGCAGCCAAGATCGACTTGAAAAACTGTTTTTT. The V call is TRBV4-1, the J call TRBJ1-4; no definite D call. The CDR3 sequence is 13 residues long. Germline V gene data show CDR1 as MGHRA and CDR2 as YSYEKL. The V gene lost 0 bases and the J gene lost 7 bases, with 6 bases spanning the gap.

The chain links TRBV7-3 to TRBJ1-2, with D possibly TRBD1 on 6 matching bases. Trimming cost V 4 bases and J 7 bases, with 16 bases left between them. Germline lookup yields CDR1 SGHTA and CDR2 FQGTGA. The CDR3 totals 14 residues. The CDR3 loop reads CASSSNQGNGGYTF. CDR3 coding DNA: TGTGCCAGCAGCTCTAATCAGGGGAACGGTGGCTACACCTTC.

The V call is TRBV27, the J call TRBJ2-7; 8 bases match TRBD2. Germline assignment: CDR1 MNHEY and CDR2 SMNVEV (reference sequence). CDR3 size: 14 residues. Trimming took 5 bases from V and 7 from J; bases not matched to a gene: 10. The CDR3 bases are TGTGCCAGCAGTGAAGCGCGGTCGGGGGGGGAGCAGTACTTC. It codes for CASSEARSGGEQYF.

This chain connects TRBV7-2 to TRBJ2-1; 10 bases match TRBD2. V lost 1 base and J lost 4; bases outside the gene matches: 7. Germline V lookup: CDR1 SGHTA, CDR2 FQGNSA. The CDR3 loop spans 17 amino acids. The CDR3 protein is CASSLDPTSGVYNEQFF. CDR3 coding DNA: TGTGCCAGCAGCTTAGACCCAACTAGCGGGGTTTACAATGAGCAGTTCTTC.